The source of this T cell receptor (beta chain) is a study of early T cells in non-severe SARS-CoV-2 infection. Background on the study: Sequenced material consisted of bulk RNA (from unsorted whole blood), and chains were unpaired. Study-level results: Sequences matched to VDJdb favored anti-spike CD8 responses, while private and CD4 specificities were missed.

Individually, cDNA molecules had unique molecular identifiers attached to them. TCRdb redid the calling of the 5' RACE reads with MiXCR, one entry per CDR3 protein. Here the sample spans 85,000 to 100,000 distinct CDR3 sequences, approximately 10% being singletons. From germline, CDR1 is MNHEY and CDR2 SMNVEV (reference sequence). The CDR3 length is 15 residues. V trimming: 3 bases; J trimming: 0 bases; junction bases outside the gene matches: 1. This clonotype was seen ten or more times. Its antigen remains unknown. The genes are TRBV27 and TRBJ2-1, with 8 bases fitting TRBD2. The sample comprised whole blood. The sequence came from an adult who was a healthcare worker with PCR-confirmed SARS-CoV-2 infection or an uninfected control (not recorded which). The CDR3 loop reads CASSFSGTSYNEQFF. The CDR3 DNA sequence: TGTGCCAGCAGTTTTAGCGGGACCTCCTACAATGAGCAGTTCTTC.